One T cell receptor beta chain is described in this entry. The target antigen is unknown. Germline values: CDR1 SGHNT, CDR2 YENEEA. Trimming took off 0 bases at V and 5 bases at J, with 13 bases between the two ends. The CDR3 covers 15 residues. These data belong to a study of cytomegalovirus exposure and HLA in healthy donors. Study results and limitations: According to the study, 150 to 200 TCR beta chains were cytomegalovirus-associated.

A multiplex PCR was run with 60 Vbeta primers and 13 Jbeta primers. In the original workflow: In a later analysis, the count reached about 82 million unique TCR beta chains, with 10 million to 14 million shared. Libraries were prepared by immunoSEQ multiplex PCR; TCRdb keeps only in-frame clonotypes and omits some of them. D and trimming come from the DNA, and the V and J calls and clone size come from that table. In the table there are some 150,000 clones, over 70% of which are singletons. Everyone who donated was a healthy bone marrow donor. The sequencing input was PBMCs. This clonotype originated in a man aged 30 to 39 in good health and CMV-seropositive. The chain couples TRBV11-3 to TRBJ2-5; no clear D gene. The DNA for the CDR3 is TGTGCCAGCAGCTTAGATCCTCCTCCGGGTGAGACCCAGTACTTC. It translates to CASSLDPPPGETQYF.